These 23 T cell receptor beta chains share one sample of origin, sequenced in a study of post-analysis software for immune sequencing data. Study observations and caveats: The five TRBV segments detected at higher frequency in patients than in controls included TRBV5-6, TRBV5-1 and TRBV20-1.

These receptors have no known antigen. cDNA libraries of TCR beta carried unique molecular identifiers. TCRdb fed the PCR reads into MiXCR, producing one record per CDR3 protein. The profile covers about 820,000 distinct CDR3 sequences, with under 70% appearing a single time and roughly 4.4% taken by the ten largest. The sequenced sample was blood. Every receptor here comes from a girl aged 10 to 17 with multiple sclerosis.

This clonotype was detected only a few times. The V call is TRBV15, the J call TRBJ2-7; no reliable D call. The V end lost 5 bases, the J end lost 7 bases, and 12 bases lay between the germline ends. The CDR3 contains 12 residues. CDR1 and CDR2 (germline): LNHNV, YYDKDF (reference sequence). Here the CDR3 reads CATSGQTSEQYF. DNA for the CDR3: TGTGCCACCAGCGGCCAGACGAGTGAGCAGTACTTC.

The chain links TRBV29-1 to TRBJ2-3, with D hard to call. The germline V gene encodes CDR1 SQVTM and CDR2 ANQGSEA. The CDR3 spans 13 residues. Trimming pared 6 bases from V and 6 bases from J, leaving 16 bases between. In nucleotides, the CDR3 is TGCAGCGTCTCCGGGCCCCCAACCGATACGCAGTATTTT. Amino acids: CSVSGPPTDTQYF.

The V and J genes are TRBV29-1 and TRBJ2-1; D remains ambiguous. Trimming pared 4 bases from V and 2 bases from J, leaving 9 bases between. The CDR3 has 13 residues. Per the germline V gene, CDR1 is SQVTM and CDR2 is ANQGSEA. CDR3 nucleotide sequence: TGCAGCGTTGCCACAGACACCTACAATGAGCAGTTCTTC. Translation gives CSVATDTYNEQFF.

A few counts support this clonotype. V usage is TRBV20-1 and J usage is TRBJ2-7; 15 positions agree with TRBD2. The CDR3 length is 14 residues. V was clipped by 4 bases and J by 6 bases; unmatched bases: 4. Germline lookup yields CDR1 DFQATT and CDR2 SNEGSKA (reference sequence). CDR3 nucleotides: TGCAGTGCTAACCCGGGACTAGCGGGGGGCGAGCAGTACTTC. This sequence encodes CSANPGLAGGEQYF.

The chain links TRBV20-1 to TRBJ1-2; D remains ambiguous. There are 13 residues in the CDR3. V dropped 2 bases and J dropped 0 bases, with 7 bases sitting between them. CDR1 and CDR2 (germline): DFQATT, SNEGSKA (reference sequence). The DNA for the CDR3 is TGCAGTGCTAGAAGCACGGCTAACTATGGCTACACCTTC. It is translated as CSARSTANYGYTF.

The chain joins TRBV3-1 to TRBJ2-5; 10 bases align to TRBD2. V shed 4 bases and J 5 bases; nucleotides not matched to a gene: 13. CDR3 length equals 17 residues. Germline CDR1 and CDR2: LGHDT and YNNKEL (reference sequence). CDR3 nucleotides: TGTGCCAGCAGCCTCTCCGAAGCGGGGGGGCGAATGGAGACCCAGTACTTC. Protein sequence: CASSLSEAGGRMETQYF.

The chain recombines TRBV4-1 with TRBJ2-5; D remains ambiguous. V dropped 1 base and J dropped 11 bases, with 20 bases sitting between them. CDR1 and CDR2 (germline): MGHRA, YSYEKL. The CDR3 is made up of 15 amino acids. CDR3: CASSQGISLPRSQYF. The DNA for the CDR3 is TGCGCCAGCAGCCAAGGGATCTCCTTGCCCCGCTCGCAGTACTTC.

The chain employs TRBV29-1 and TRBJ2-3; D is ambiguous. V was clipped by 1 base and J by 4 bases, with 21 bases between them. Germline V gene sequence: CDR1 SQVTM, CDR2 ANQGSEA. The CDR3 spans 17 residues. CDR3 region: CSVEAPRPPQAPDTQYF. The CDR3 DNA reads as TGCAGCGTTGAAGCCCCGCGCCCACCTCAAGCGCCAGATACGCAGTATTTT.

This rearrangement joins TRBV4-2 to TRBJ2-6; 8 bases match TRBD1. The CDR3 is 19 residues long. Looked up from germline, CDR1 is LGHNA and CDR2 is YNFKEQ. Losses at the gene ends were 0 bases for V and 3 bases for J; bases not matched to a gene: 10. CDR3 coding DNA: TGTGCCAGCAGCCAAGATCTGGCGCAGGGGGCTGTTGGGGCCAACGTCCTGACTTTC. This translates into CASSQDLAQGAVGANVLTF.

The rearrangement uses TRBV10-3 and TRBJ2-7; possible D gene TRBD2, 6 bases. The germline gives CDR1 ENHRY, CDR2 SYGVKD. Trimming took off 3 bases at V and 2 bases at J, with 14 bases between the two ends. The CDR3 extends over 15 amino acids. The CDR3 loop is CAISDSGGATYEQYF. CDR3 DNA: TGTGCCATCAGTGATTCAGGAGGGGCTACCTACGAGCAGTACTTC.

The rearrangement joins TRBV5-4 to TRBJ2-7, with 9 bases that match TRBD1. The CDR3 is 15 amino acids. Germline loops: CDR1 SGHNT, CDR2 YYREEE (reference sequence). V was clipped by 2 bases and J by 4 bases; unmatched bases: 7. In DNA form, the CDR3 reads TGTGCCAGCAGCTTCGCCACAGGGGGCGCTTACGAGCAGTACTTC. This gives the protein CASSFATGGAYEQYF.

This clonotype turned up a few times. The V gene is TRBV6-5, the J gene TRBJ2-7; TRBD2 matches 13 bases. CDR1 MNHEY and CDR2 SVGAGI come from the germline V gene. The CDR3 runs 13 residues. Germline trimming cut 11 bases from V and 6 bases from J; bases unmatched to any gene: 7. This CDR3 is CAARTSGSSEQYF. CDR3 DNA sequence: TGTGCCGCCAGGACTAGCGGGAGTTCCGAGCAGTACTTC.

This clonotype was counted a few times. V and J are TRBV29-1 and TRBJ2-5, with 8 bases matching TRBD1. J lost 6 bases, V lost 3 bases, and 9 bases had no gene match. CDR1 SQVTM and CDR2 ANQGSEA come from the germline V gene. The CDR3 loop spans 14 amino acids. The CDR3 loop reads CSVDPQGARKTQYF. In DNA form, the CDR3 reads TGCAGCGTTGACCCCCAGGGGGCGAGGAAGACCCAGTACTTC.

This clonotype was found a few times. This CDR3 is CASSFRWNNEQYF. The CDR3 DNA sequence: TGCGCCAGCAGCTTCCGCTGGAACAATGAGCAGTACTTC. The genes are TRBV5-1 and TRBJ2-7, with unresolved D. The V end lost 2 bases, the J end lost 7 bases, and 13 bases lay between the germline ends. The CDR3 consists of 13 residues. Germline V gene sequence: CDR1 SGHRS, CDR2 YFSETQ.

The chain joins TRBV5-1 to TRBJ2-3; 12 positions agree with TRBD2. The V segment lost 4 bases and the J segment 0 bases; nucleotides outside the gene matches: 9. The CDR3 length is 18 residues. Germline V lookup: CDR1 SGHRS, CDR2 YFSETQ. The CDR3 here is CASSLGLAGISSTDTQYF. The DNA for the CDR3 is TGCGCCAGCAGCCTCGGACTAGCGGGGATATCTAGCACAGATACGCAGTATTTT.

The chain employs TRBV12-3 or TRBV12-4 and TRBJ2-1, with 7 nucleotides matching TRBD2. The CDR3 sequence is 14 residues long. The trim removed 11 bases at V and 5 bases at J, leaving 12 bases unmatched. CDR3 loop: CALLPSGSNNEQFF. In DNA, the CDR3 is TGTGCCTTACTTCCTAGCGGTTCAAACAATGAGCAGTTCTTC.

In this sample, this clonotype turned up a few times. The chain couples TRBV4-1 to TRBJ2-1, with 9 bases lining up with TRBD2. This CDR3 contains 15 residues. V gave up 4 bases and J gave up 8 bases; unmatched junction bases: 9. In germline, CDR1 is MGHRA, CDR2 YSYEKL. The CDR3 here is CASSRGRGGIDEQFF. The CDR3 coding sequence is TGCGCCAGCAGCCGAGGGCGGGGGGGCATCGATGAGCAGTTCTTC.

This clonotype came up a few times. The genes are TRBV18 and TRBJ2-7, with 7 bases matching TRBD1. Germline V gene data show CDR1 as KGHSH and CDR2 as LQKENI. The length of the CDR3 is 14 residues. Trimming at V came to 3 bases and at J to 1 base, leaving 3 bases not matched to a gene. The CDR3, as DNA: TGTGCCAGCTCACCCGGCAGGGGGTCCTACGAGCAGTACTTC. Translating it yields CASSPGRGSYEQYF.

In this sample, this clonotype turned up a few times. The CDR3 reads CASSTGVETQYF. The CDR3, as DNA: TGTGCCAGTAGTACAGGGGTCGAGACCCAGTACTTC. V is TRBV19 and J is TRBJ2-5, with D perhaps TRBD1 (6 bases). The CDR3 sequence is 12 residues long. V lost 4 bases to trimming and J lost 5 bases, with 8 bases between them. CDR1 is LNHDA, CDR2 SQIVND, per germline (reference sequence).

The genes are TRBV25-1 and TRBJ1-1; the D gene is possibly TRBD1 (5 bases). Looked up from germline, CDR1 is MGHDK and CDR2 is SYGVNS. The CDR3 is 14 amino acids. V shed 5 bases and J shed 5 bases, with 15 bases lying between them. DNA for the CDR3: TGTGCCAGCAGTCCACGGGACCTGGGGACTGAAGCTTTCTTT. It codes for CASSPRDLGTEAFF.

The chain combines TRBV5-6 with TRBJ2-1, with D unclear. The germline CDR1 and CDR2 sequences are SGHDT and YYEEEE. The CDR3 length is 16 residues. The V end was cut by 0 bases, the J end by 7 bases, with 17 bases between. As DNA, the CDR3 is TGTGCCAGCAGCTTGGAGATTCGCGGCTTGGGGAATGAGCAGTTCTTC. Its translation is CASSLEIRGLGNEQFF.

The genes are TRBV6-1 and TRBJ2-7; perhaps TRBD1 as D (6 bases). Trimming took 4 bases from V and 0 from J, leaving 13 bases between them. Per germline, CDR1 MNHNS and CDR2 SASEGT. CDR3 length equals 15 residues. In nucleotides, the CDR3 is TGTGCCAGCAGTGCACCCAGCAGGGGCTCCTACGAGCAGTACTTC. As protein: CASSAPSRGSYEQYF.

The V gene is TRBV4-1, the J gene TRBJ1-5, with TRBD1 identical over 9 bases. After removal of 6 bases from V and 0 bases from J, the junction contained 3 bases not matched to a gene. The CDR3 spans 15 residues. Germline V gene data show CDR1 as MGHRA and CDR2 as YSYEKL. The CDR3 loop reads CASRRQGDSNQPQHF. The DNA for the CDR3 is TGCGCCAGCAGACGACAGGGGGATAGCAATCAGCCCCAGCATTTT.